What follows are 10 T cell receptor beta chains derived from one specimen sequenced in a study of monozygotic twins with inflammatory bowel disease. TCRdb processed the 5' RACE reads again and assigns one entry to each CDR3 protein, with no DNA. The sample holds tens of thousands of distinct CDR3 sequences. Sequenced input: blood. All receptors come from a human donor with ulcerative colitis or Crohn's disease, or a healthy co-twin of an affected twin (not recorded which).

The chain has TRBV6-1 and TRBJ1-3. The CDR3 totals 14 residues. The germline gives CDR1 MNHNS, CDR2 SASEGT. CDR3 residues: CASSPRETGNTIYF.

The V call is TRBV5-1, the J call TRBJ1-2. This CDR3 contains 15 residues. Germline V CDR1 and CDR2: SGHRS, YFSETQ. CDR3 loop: CASSLAGVVGNGYTF. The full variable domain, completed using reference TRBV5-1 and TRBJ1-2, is KAGVTQTPRYLIKTRGQQVTLSCSPISGHRSVSWYQQTPGQGLQFLFEYFSETQRNKGNFPGRFSGRQFSNSRSEMNVSTLELGDSALYLCASSLAGVVGNGYTFGSGTRLTVV.

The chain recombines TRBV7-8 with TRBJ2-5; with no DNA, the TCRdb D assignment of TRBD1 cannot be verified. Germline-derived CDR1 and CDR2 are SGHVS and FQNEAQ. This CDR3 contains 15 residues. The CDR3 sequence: CASSPPGQGDETQYF.

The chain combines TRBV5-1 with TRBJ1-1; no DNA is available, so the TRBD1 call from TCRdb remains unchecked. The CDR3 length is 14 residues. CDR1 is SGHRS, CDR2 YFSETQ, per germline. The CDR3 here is CASSWVQGGTEAFF.

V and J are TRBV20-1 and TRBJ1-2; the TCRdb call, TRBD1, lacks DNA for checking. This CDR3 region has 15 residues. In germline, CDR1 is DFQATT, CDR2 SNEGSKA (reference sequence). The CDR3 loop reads CNARDGTGGNYGYTF.

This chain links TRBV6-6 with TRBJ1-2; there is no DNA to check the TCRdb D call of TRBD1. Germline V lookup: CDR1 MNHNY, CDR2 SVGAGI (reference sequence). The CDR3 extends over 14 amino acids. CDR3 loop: CASSFSAGNYGYTF.

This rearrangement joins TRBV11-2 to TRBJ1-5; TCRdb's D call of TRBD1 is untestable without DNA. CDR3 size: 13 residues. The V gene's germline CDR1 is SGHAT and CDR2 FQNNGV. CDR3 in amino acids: CASSFRGDQPQHF. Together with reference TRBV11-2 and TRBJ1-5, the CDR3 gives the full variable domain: EAGVAQSPRYKIIEKRQSVAFWCNPISGHATLYWYQQILGQGPKLLIQFQNNGVVDDSQLPKDRFSAERLKGVDSTLKIQPAKLEDSAVYLCASSFRGDQPQHFGDGTRLSIL.

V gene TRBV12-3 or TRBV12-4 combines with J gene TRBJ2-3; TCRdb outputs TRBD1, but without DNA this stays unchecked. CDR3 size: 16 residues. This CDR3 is CASSSAARGGSDTQYF.

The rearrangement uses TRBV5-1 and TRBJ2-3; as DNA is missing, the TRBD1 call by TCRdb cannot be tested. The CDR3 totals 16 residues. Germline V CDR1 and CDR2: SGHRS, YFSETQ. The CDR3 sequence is CASSLDRGLYLDTQYF.

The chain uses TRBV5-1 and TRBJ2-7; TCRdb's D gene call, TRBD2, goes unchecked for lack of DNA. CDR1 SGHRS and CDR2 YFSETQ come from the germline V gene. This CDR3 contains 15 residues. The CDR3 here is CASSPGTSVGYEQYF. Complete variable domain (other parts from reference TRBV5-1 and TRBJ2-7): KAGVTQTPRYLIKTRGQQVTLSCSPISGHRSVSWYQQTPGQGLQFLFEYFSETQRNKGNFPGRFSGRQFSNSRSEMNVSTLELGDSALYLCASSPGTSVGYEQYFGPGTRLTVT.